This section outlines one T cell receptor (beta chain) sequence together with its context. Per the study methods: Amplified reference gene primers provided the basis for estimating nucleated cell counts. Clones were read by immunoSEQ multiplex PCR, and TCRdb kept only the in-frame ones, dropping some. That table is the source of V, J and clone size, and D and trimming were worked out from the DNA. Among 350,000 to 450,000 clones listed, around nine tenths were seen once. Germline CDR1 SQVTM, CDR2 ANQGSEA. Losses at the gene ends were 3 bases for V and 12 bases for J; bases not matched to a gene: 6. This CDR3 region has 11 residues. This record comes from a study of blood T cell repertoires in COVID-19. Looking at the study overall: Sample material is recorded as cDNA or gDNA derived from T cells, B-cell-depleted T cells, or PBMCs.

Material for sequencing was peripheral blood. The clonotype originates from a human donor in a cohort sampled during active COVID-19. The chain has TRBV29-1 and TRBJ2-7; TRBD1 matches 9 bases. The CDR3 loop is CSVDMGQGMYF. The CDR3 DNA follows: TGCAGCGTTGATATGGGACAGGGCATGTACTTC.